This TCR beta chain was sequenced for a study of HIV-infected patients and healthy controls. The germline gives CDR1 MNHEY, CDR2 SMNVEV (reference sequence). With V trimmed by 10 bases and J by 4 bases, 13 bases remained unmatched. This CDR3 is built from 15 residues. The repertoire came from unfractionated whole blood and reflected all unsorted peripheral T cells. Reverse transcription used around 540 ng RNA and constant-region primers for alpha and beta. Each of the alpha and beta chains got its own library through chain-specific third strand synthesis with indices. Each molecule carried a 12-nucleotide identifier made of two joined random hexamers added before amplification. TCRdb processed the 5' RACE reads anew with MiXCR; each CDR3 protein has one entry. The sample records around 16,000 distinct CDR3 sequences, just under 9.5% being singletons.

The chain is built from TRBV27 and TRBJ2-3, with 8 bases that match TRBD1. Sample: blood. The receptor was isolated from an adult in good health. In DNA, the CDR3 is TGTGCCACCGCTCTAGCTCCAGGGGGCCCAGATACGCAGTATTTT. It translates to CATALAPGGPDTQYF.